This is a list of T cell receptor beta chains from one sample in a study of T cells in Graves' hyperthyroidism and ophthalmopathy. TCRdb passed the multiplex PCR reads through MiXCR, listing each CDR3 protein once. This sample has around 690,000 distinct CDR3 sequences, with roughly 20% found just once. Sequencing was performed on blood. All receptors derive from a man aged 25-45 years with Graves' ophthalmopathy. CDR3s include the opening cysteine and the closing phenylalanine or tryptophan. The D gene is left open where the match is weak. Where a row states a size, it is once, few, many or the class of an expanded clone; other rows omit it.

J gene,D gene,clone size,CDR3 length,V gene,CDR3 DNA,CDR3 protein
TRBJ2-3,-,-,11,TRBV5-1,TGCGCCAGCAGGGCAGCAGATACGCAGTATTTT,CASRAADTQYF
TRBJ2-1,TRBD2,-,15,TRBV7-3,TGTGCCAGCAGCTTAATCGGGGGGTCCTACAATGAGCAGTTCTTC,CASSLIGGSYNEQFF
TRBJ1-4,-,many,13,TRBV18,TGTGCCAGCTCACCACGAAATAATGAAAAACTGTTTTTT,CASSPRNNEKLFF
TRBJ1-4,-,-,14,TRBV7-6,TGTGCCAGCAGCTTAGGAGGAGGGACCGAAAAACTGTTTTTT,CASSLGGGTEKLFF
TRBJ2-2,-,-,17,TRBV6-4,TGTGCCAGCAGTGACTCGAGCCGGGCGTTAGGCAGCGGGGAGCTGTTTTTT,CASSDSSRALGSGELFF
TRBJ2-1,TRBD2,many,17,TRBV20-1,TGCAGTGCTCCCCGCAGCCTTCTAGCGGGTACCTACAATGAGCAGTTCTTC,CSAPRSLLAGTYNEQFF
TRBJ2-2,-,few,11,TRBV19,TGTGCCAGCATGGGTGCCGGGGAGCTGTTTTTT,CASMGAGELFF
TRBJ2-5,-,many,13,TRBV7-9,TGTGCCAGCAGCTTTGAGGGACCCGAGACCCAGTACTTC,CASSFEGPETQYF
TRBJ2-7,-,many,13,TRBV28,TGTGCCAGCAGACCAACCCTCTCTGGCGAGCAGTACTTC,CASRPTLSGEQYF
TRBJ2-2,-,many,12,TRBV30,TGTGCCTGGTCCCTACGAACCGGGGAGCTGTTTTTT,CAWSLRTGELFF
TRBJ1-6,TRBD1,few,14,TRBV20-1,TGCAGTGCTAGAGATACACAGGGGGCCTCACCCCTCCACTTT,CSARDTQGASPLHF
TRBJ1-2,TRBD1,-,15,TRBV18,TGTGCCAGCTCACCAAGGGACAGGGTAAACTATGGCTACACCTTC,CASSPRDRVNYGYTF
TRBJ2-7,-,-,18,TRBV29-1,TGCAGCTTAAAAAGTCTCCGGGACAACTCACCCAGCGTCTACGAGCAGTACTTC,CSLKSLRDNSPSVYEQYF
TRBJ1-5,-,-,13,TRBV18,TGTGCCAGCTCGTTACAGCTAAATCAGCCCCAGCATTTT,CASSLQLNQPQHF
TRBJ2-7,TRBD2,-,14,TRBV11-2,TGTGCCAGCAGGGGGACTACTAAAACCTACGAGCAGTACTTC,CASRGTTKTYEQYF
TRBJ1-6,-,few,16,TRBV5-6,TGTGCCAGCAGCTTTGGGTATCAGTCCTATAATTCACCCCTCCACTTT,CASSFGYQSYNSPLHF
TRBJ2-3,-,-,11,TRBV28,TGTGCCAGCGACCACTCCGATACGCAGTATTTT,CASDHSDTQYF
TRBJ1-1,-,few,15,TRBV4-1,TGCGCCAGCAGCCAAGATCTTTGGGCGGCCCCTGAAGCTTTCTTT,CASSQDLWAAPEAFF
TRBJ2-1,-,many,16,TRBV11-2,TGTGCCAGCAGCTTAAACAGGGTAGGGTCGGACAATGAGCAGTTCTTC,CASSLNRVGSDNEQFF
TRBJ2-7,TRBD1,many,16,TRBV28,TGTGCCAGCAGAAGTCCCGGGACAGGTTCGGGCTACGAGCAGTACTTC,CASRSPGTGSGYEQYF
TRBJ2-4,TRBD1,many,16,TRBV12-3/TRBV12-4,TGTGCCAGCAGTTTAAGGACAGGGTTATTGAAAAACATTCAGTACTTC,CASSLRTGLLKNIQYF
TRBJ2-7,TRBD1,-,14,TRBV7-2,TGTGCCAGCAGCTCGGGACAGGGTTTTCAGGAGCAGTACTTC,CASSSGQGFQEQYF
TRBJ1-3,TRBD1,-,18,TRBV18,TGTGCCAGCTCACCACCGGGACAGGGGGCCAGGTTTTGGAACACCATATATTTT,CASSPPGQGARFWNTIYF
TRBJ2-1,TRBD2,few,16,TRBV24-1,TGTGCCACCAGTGATCCTAGCGGGAGGGGTTACAATGAGCAGTTCTTC,CATSDPSGRGYNEQFF
TRBJ2-3,-,few,11,TRBV28,TGTGCCAGCAGCACCCCGTATACGCAGTATTTT,CASSTPYTQYF
TRBJ2-2,-,-,17,TRBV7-8,TGTGCCAGCAGCTTATATTCCCGGACAGCGAACACCGGGGAGCTGTTTTTT,CASSLYSRTANTGELFF
TRBJ2-5,-,few,16,TRBV20-1,TGCAGTGCTAGAGATACCCAAGGGGGAGGACAAGAGACCCAGTACTTC,CSARDTQGGGQETQYF
TRBJ1-1,-,few,15,TRBV3-1,TGTGCCAGCAGCCAAGAAGGGTCTAGGAACACTGAAGCTTTCTTT,CASSQEGSRNTEAFF
TRBJ2-2,-,-,17,TRBV6-1,TGTGCCAGCAGTCGACCAGACGGACAGTTGTACACCGGGGAGCTGTTTTTT,CASSRPDGQLYTGELFF
TRBJ2-5,TRBD1,few,16,TRBV18,TGTGCCAGCTCACCACCTAGGACAGGGTGGCAAGAGACCCAGTACTTC,CASSPPRTGWQETQYF
TRBJ2-2,-,many,15,TRBV6-1,TGTGCCAGCAGCGCCCACAGGGTTGGTACCGGGGAGCTGTTTTTT,CASSAHRVGTGELFF
TRBJ1-5,-,-,16,TRBV6-1,TGTGCCAGCAGTGAAGGGGTTTGGGTTGGGGCTCAGCCCCAGCATTTT,CASSEGVWVGAQPQHF
TRBJ2-3,TRBD2,many,18,TRBV28,TGTGCCAGCAGATGGACTAGCGGGAGTTGGTCTAGGGCAGATACGCAGTATTTT,CASRWTSGSWSRADTQYF
TRBJ2-5,TRBD1,-,15,TRBV7-9,TGTGCCAGCAGCGACCGGGACAGGGGGATGGAGACCCAGTACTTC,CASSDRDRGMETQYF
TRBJ2-7,TRBD2,few,14,TRBV30,TGTGCCTGTCATGGGACTAGCGGGGGTTACGAGCAGTACTTC,CACHGTSGGYEQYF
TRBJ1-5,-,many,15,TRBV2,TGTGCCAGCAGTTCGACACGTACCTTGAATCAGCCCCAGCATTTT,CASSSTRTLNQPQHF
TRBJ2-4,-,few,17,TRBV15,TGTGCCACCAGCAGAGAGAGGGCGGACTTAGCCAAAAACATTCAGTACTTC,CATSRERADLAKNIQYF
TRBJ2-1,TRBD2,-,15,TRBV20-1,TGCAGTGCTAGTGGACTAGCTCCCGACTACAATGAGCAGTTCTTC,CSASGLAPDYNEQFF
TRBJ1-6,TRBD1,-,13,TRBV2,TGTGCCAGCAAATCAGGGGGTAATTCACCCCTCCACTTT,CASKSGGNSPLHF